The T cell receptor (beta chain) under discussion was sequenced for a study of cytomegalovirus exposure and HLA in healthy donors. The study's findings and limits: Near-uniform donor sequencing depth was presumed by presence/absence analyses. The study flagged roughly 160 TCR beta chains as cytomegalovirus-associated.

This PCR relied on a set of 60 Vbeta primers and 13 Jbeta primers. Only in-frame clones appear in the TCRdb table, and some are missing; sequencing was by immunoSEQ multiplex PCR. This sample lists 120,000 to 150,000 clones; its ten largest clones have 2% to 2.5%. Concerning this clone: The antigen is not known.

This CDR3 region has 20 residues. Germline V gene data show CDR1 as SNHLY and CDR2 as FYNNEI. Trimming at V came to 5 bases and at J to 2 bases, leaving 16 bases not matched to a gene. This chain uses TRBV2 with TRBJ1-5, with 12 nucleotides matching TRBD1. Material: PBMCs. This clonotype originated in a woman under 30 in good health and CMV-seronegative. In DNA, the CDR3 is TGTGCCAGCAGTTATACCGGGACAGGGGGCGGACTTTACGGCAATCAGCCCCAGCATTTT. This sequence encodes CASSYTGTGGGLYGNQPQHF.